Sequencing of this TCR beta chain was carried out in a study of read filtering for tumor transcriptome and immune sequencing. As for the study in general: IR-seq gave about 3.5 to 10.27 million TCR reads per sample; RNA-seq gave about 80 to 1,400.

CDR3 length: 17 residues. V gave up 5 bases and J gave up 6 bases; unmatched junction bases: 12. Per germline, CDR1 SGHTA and CDR2 FQGNSA. Study-wide points: The sorted CD138-negative fraction was a mixed bone marrow immune population, not purified T cells. Without single-read clonotypes, shared clonotype proportions correlated more between IR-seq and RNA-seq.

The library was built from about 0.4 ug RNA with molecular barcoded adaptors for alpha/delta and beta/gamma chains. TCRdb ran MiXCR on the reads and lists one entry per CDR3 protein. The repertoire holds 100,000 to 150,000 distinct CDR3 sequences, with about 13% as singletons. Sampling of bone marrow took place during active disease in every patient. This clonotype appeared many times. Its antigen is not identified. J is TRBJ2-3 and V is TRBV7-2, with 12 bases matching TRBD2. The receptor's source is a donor at least 40 years old with multiple myeloma. Specimen: a population of CD138-negative cells sorted from bone marrow. Here the CDR3 reads CASSPPGLAGRRDTQYF. The CDR3 region has the DNA TGTGCCAGCAGCCCTCCGGGACTAGCGGGCCGGCGGGATACGCAGTATTTT.